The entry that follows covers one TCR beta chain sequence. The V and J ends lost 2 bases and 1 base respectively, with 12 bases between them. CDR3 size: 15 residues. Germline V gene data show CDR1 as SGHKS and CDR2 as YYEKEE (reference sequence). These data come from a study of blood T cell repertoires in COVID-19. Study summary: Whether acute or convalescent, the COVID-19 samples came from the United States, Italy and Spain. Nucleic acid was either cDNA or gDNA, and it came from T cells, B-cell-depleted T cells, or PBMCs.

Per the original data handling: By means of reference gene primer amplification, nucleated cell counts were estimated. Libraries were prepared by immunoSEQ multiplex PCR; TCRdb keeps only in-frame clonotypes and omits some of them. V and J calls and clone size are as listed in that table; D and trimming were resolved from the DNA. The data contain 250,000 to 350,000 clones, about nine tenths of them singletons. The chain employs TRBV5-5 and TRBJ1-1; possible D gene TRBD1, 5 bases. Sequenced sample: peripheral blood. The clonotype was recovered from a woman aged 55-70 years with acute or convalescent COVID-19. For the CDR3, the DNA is TGTGCCAGCAGCTTAAGGTTCGACAGGAACACTGAAGCTTTCTTT. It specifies CASSLRFDRNTEAFF.